This section outlines one TCR delta chain sequence together with its context. The sample is drawn from a study of gamma-delta T cells after stem cell transplantation. The CDR3 contains 16 residues. The V and J ends lost 0 bases and 11 bases respectively, with 24 bases between them. Germline-derived CDR1 and CDR2 are GEAIGNYY and EKD. TCRdb reran clone calling via CATT on the RT-PCR reads. Counted here are 1,500 to 2,000 delta-chain clones, 30% to 35% occurring once; the ten biggest clones make up 17%. The sample consisted of gamma-delta T cells. This clonotype was obtained from a human donor. It is not recorded whose cells these are; they may come from a transplant donor. The V and J genes are TRDV2 and TRDJ1; D may be TRDD3 (5 bases). CDR3 sequence: CACDTVVPGVERTLIF. The DNA of the CDR3 is TGTGCCTGTGACACCGTGGTTCCGGGGGTAGAGAGGACGCTCATCTTT.